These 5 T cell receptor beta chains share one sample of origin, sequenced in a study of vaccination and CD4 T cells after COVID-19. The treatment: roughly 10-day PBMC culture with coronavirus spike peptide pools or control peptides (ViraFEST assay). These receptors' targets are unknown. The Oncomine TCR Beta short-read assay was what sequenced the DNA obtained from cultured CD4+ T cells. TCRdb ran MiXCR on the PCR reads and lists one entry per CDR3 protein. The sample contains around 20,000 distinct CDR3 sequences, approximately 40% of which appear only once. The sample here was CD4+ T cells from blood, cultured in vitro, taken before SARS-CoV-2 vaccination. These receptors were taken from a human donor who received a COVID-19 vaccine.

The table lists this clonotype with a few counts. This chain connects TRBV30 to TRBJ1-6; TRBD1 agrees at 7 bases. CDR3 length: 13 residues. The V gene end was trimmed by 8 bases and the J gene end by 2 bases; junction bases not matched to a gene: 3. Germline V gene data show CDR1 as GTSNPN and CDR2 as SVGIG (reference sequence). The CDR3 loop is CAATGAYNSPLHF. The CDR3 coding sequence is TGTGCCGCCACAGGGGCCTATAATTCACCCCTCCACTTT.

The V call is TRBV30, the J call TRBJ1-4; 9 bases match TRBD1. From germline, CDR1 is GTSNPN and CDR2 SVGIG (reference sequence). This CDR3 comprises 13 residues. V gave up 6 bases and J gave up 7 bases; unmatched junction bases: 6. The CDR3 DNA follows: TGTGCCTGTCACACAGGGGGCTCTGAAAAACTGTTTTTT. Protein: CACHTGGSEKLFF.

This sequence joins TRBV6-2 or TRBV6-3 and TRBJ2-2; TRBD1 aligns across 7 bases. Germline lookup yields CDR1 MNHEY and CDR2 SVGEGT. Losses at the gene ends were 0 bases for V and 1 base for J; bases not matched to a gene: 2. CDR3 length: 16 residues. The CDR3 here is CASSYSRTGNTGELFF. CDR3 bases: TGTGCCAGCAGTTACTCCCGGACAGGGAACACCGGGGAGCTGTTTTTT.

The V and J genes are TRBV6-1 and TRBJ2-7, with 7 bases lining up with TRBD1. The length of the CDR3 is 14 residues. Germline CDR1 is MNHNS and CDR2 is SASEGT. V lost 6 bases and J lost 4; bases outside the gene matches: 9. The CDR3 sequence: CASSKGQDAYEQYF. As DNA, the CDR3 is TGTGCCAGCAGCAAAGGACAGGACGCATACGAGCAGTACTTC.

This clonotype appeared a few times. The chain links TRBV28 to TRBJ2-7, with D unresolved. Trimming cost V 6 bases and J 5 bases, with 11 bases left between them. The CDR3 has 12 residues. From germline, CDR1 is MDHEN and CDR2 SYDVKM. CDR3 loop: CASRDPFDEQYF. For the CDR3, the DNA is TGTGCCAGCAGGGACCCTTTCGACGAGCAGTACTTC. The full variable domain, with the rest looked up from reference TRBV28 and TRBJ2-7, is DVKVTQSSRYLVKRTGEKVFLECVQDMDHENMFWYRQDPGLGLRLIYFSYDVKMKEKGDIPEGYSVSREKKERFSLILESASTNQTSMYLCASRDPFDEQYFGPGTRLTVT.